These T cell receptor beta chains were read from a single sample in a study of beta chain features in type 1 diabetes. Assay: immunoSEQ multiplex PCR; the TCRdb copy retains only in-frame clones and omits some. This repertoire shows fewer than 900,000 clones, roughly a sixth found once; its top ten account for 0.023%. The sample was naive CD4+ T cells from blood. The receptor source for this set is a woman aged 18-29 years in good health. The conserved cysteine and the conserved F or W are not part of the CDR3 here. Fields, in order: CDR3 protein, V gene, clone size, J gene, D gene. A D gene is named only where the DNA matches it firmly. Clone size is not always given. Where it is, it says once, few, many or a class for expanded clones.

CDR3: ASSLAGETQY
V: TRBV7-2
size: few
J: TRBJ2-5
D: .

CDR3: ASSLIGVPGPDATIY
V: TRBV5-1
size: .
J: TRBJ1-3
D: .

CDR3: ASGVVPNVLT
V: TRBV6-5
size: few
J: TRBJ2-6
D: .

CDR3: ASSLYWTGGNQPQH
V: TRBV27
size: .
J: TRBJ1-5
D: TRBD1

CDR3: ASSPWGVVTGELF
V: TRBV5-4
size: few
J: TRBJ2-2
D: .

CDR3: SASRGQPQH
V: TRBV20-1
size: few
J: TRBJ1-5
D: .

CDR3: ASSLGGGRSSPQPQH
V: TRBV5-5
size: few
J: TRBJ1-5
D: .

CDR3: ASSLAPGELF
V: TRBV7-9
size: few
J: TRBJ2-2
D: .

CDR3: ASSPPGPQIKQLF
V: TRBV7-2
size: .
J: TRBJ2-2
D: .

CDR3: ASSLRGHSYEQY
V: TRBV27
size: .
J: TRBJ2-7
D: TRBD1

CDR3: ASSRGLAGVETQY
V: TRBV5-1
size: .
J: TRBJ2-5
D: TRBD2

CDR3: ASSTNRDSLGNQPQH
V: TRBV19
size: few
J: TRBJ1-5
D: TRBD1

CDR3: ATKGSRDRVADTQY
V: TRBV15
size: few
J: TRBJ2-3
D: TRBD1

CDR3: ASSLAGLAGVEQF
V: TRBV5-1
size: few
J: TRBJ2-1
D: TRBD2

CDR3: ASSVSGRAGDTQY
V: TRBV9
size: .
J: TRBJ2-3
D: TRBD2

CDR3: ASRPTGFTGELF
V: TRBV25-1
size: .
J: TRBJ2-2
D: .

CDR3: AITTSPTGANVLT
V: TRBV10-3
size: .
J: TRBJ2-6
D: .

CDR3: ASSLGQGNYGYT
V: TRBV5-1
size: .
J: TRBJ1-2
D: TRBD1

CDR3: ASSQQGFGTEAF
V: TRBV4-3
size: .
J: TRBJ1-1
D: .

CDR3: ASSGAGGLVEAF
V: TRBV7-3
size: few
J: TRBJ1-1
D: TRBD1

CDR3: ASSPRREQY
V: TRBV28
size: once
J: TRBJ2-7
D: .

CDR3: ASSVTGTTFNEQY
V: TRBV9
size: .
J: TRBJ2-7
D: .

CDR3: ASSDGGGRTYEQY
V: TRBV25-1
size: few
J: TRBJ2-7
D: TRBD2

CDR3: AISDVAGTGELF
V: TRBV10-3
size: few
J: TRBJ2-2
D: .

CDR3: ASRTSGRATDTQY
V: TRBV5-1
size: few
J: TRBJ2-3
D: TRBD2

CDR3: ASSLAPQAQHEQY
V: TRBV5-1
size: few
J: TRBJ2-7
D: .

CDR3: SARARYEQY
V: TRBV20-1
size: .
J: TRBJ2-7
D: .

CDR3: ASSYSYRTQNTEAF
V: TRBV6-6
size: .
J: TRBJ1-1
D: .

CDR3: ASSNPLTRATGESTDTQY
V: TRBV21-1
size: .
J: TRBJ2-3
D: .

CDR3: ASISGRAYEQY
V: TRBV28
size: .
J: TRBJ2-7
D: TRBD2

CDR3: ASTPQGNTGELF
V: TRBV2
size: few
J: TRBJ2-2
D: .

CDR3: ASSYAGGRGINEQF
V: TRBV6-5
size: few
J: TRBJ2-1
D: TRBD2

CDR3: ASSLALQGKYRSTEAF
V: TRBV5-1
size: few
J: TRBJ1-1
D: .

CDR3: ASSLQGGTDTQY
V: TRBV7-2
size: few
J: TRBJ2-3
D: TRBD1

CDR3: ASCGQSSGANVLT
V: TRBV19
size: few
J: TRBJ2-6
D: .

CDR3: ASSQDPGGTANEKLF
V: TRBV4-2
size: .
J: TRBJ1-4
D: .